This T cell receptor beta chain was documented in a study of blood T cell repertoires in COVID-19 (TCRdb year 2020). Regarding the study in general: Collaborator samples came from the United States, Italy and Spain and covered acute and convalescent phases of COVID-19. The material from the prospective study consisted of cDNA or gDNA derived from T cells, B-cell-depleted T cells, or PBMCs. Deeply sampled blood TCRbeta repertoires from subjects exposed to, actively infected with, or recovered from COVID-19 were included in the dataset. The repertoires were released in a freely available public database meant as a resource for research on the immune response to SARS-CoV-2. The samples were drawn from two sources: the first 160 participants of the ongoing ImmuneRACE study, and 1,254 subjects contributed by 6 global collaborators. Sample metadata almost always included a de-identified subject ID, COVID-19 status, age in years and sex. HLA class I and class II types, where available, came from metadata supplied by the sample provider rather than from assay-based typing.

The immunoSEQ Assay, a bias-controlled multiplex PCR, was used to amplify TCRbeta CDR3 regions from genomic DNA. As for how the authors treated the data: Within the assay, amplification of reference gene primers was used to estimate how many nucleated cells each sample contained. To quantify the absolute abundance of each unique TCRbeta CDR3 rearrangement, sequence reads were collapsed and filtered. Productive Simpson clonality was computed per sample as the square root of Simpson's diversity index over productive rearrangements. The table was pulled from immuneACCESS by TCRdb, which kept in-frame rearrangements only. Such tables lose some clones; where checked, under half of the loss comes from unresolved V genes, and the rest has no known cause. The DNA gave D and trimming, while V, J and clone size come from that table. For this sample the table gives fewer than 95,000 clones, of which about 86% were detected only once. In total, the top ten clones hold approximately 5.1% of the sample.

On this clone itself: Its target antigen remains unknown. One base away there is no much larger clone; base qualities are not given.

Including the terminal cysteine and phenylalanine, the CDR3 comprises 13 residues. Only the CDR3 portion is preserved as DNA: 39 bases, with reading frame beginning at the first base. Ends trimmed: V by 10 bases, J by 5 bases; bases unmatched to a gene: 7. For CDR1 and CDR2, the germline V gene (reference sequence) lists LNHDA and SQIVND. Collaborating institutions collected whole blood in K2EDTA tubes following their own protocols. For TCRbeta analysis, collaborators shipped samples as frozen whole blood, isolated PBMCs, or DNA extracted from either of those sample types. The paper as a whole reports these results and caveats: The quantity of clinical and demographic metadata differed by source and by participant and was supplied without curation.

This TCR was sampled from a woman aged 80 or over with acute or convalescent COVID-19. Sample: peripheral blood. This chain joins TRBV19 to TRBJ2-3; TRBD1 aligns with 9 central bases. CDR3 region: CATTPTGGDTQYF. The DNA reads TGTGCCACCACCCCGACAGGGGGAGATACGCAGTATTTT.